These T cell receptor beta chains were read from a single sample in a study of CD4 T cells in relation to SARS-CoV-2 and coronaviruses. Profiled with immunoSEQ multiplex PCR; TCRdb holds only in-frame clones, not every one. The profile shows about 38,000 clones, over 75% of them singletons. Sequencing was carried out using memory CD4+ T cells from PBMCs. The receptors here all came from an adult with COVID-19. CDR3s include the opening cysteine and the closing phenylalanine or tryptophan. The D gene is left open where the match is weak. Clone sizes are given selectively: once, few, many, or a class where the clone is expanded.

v_gene,abundance,d_gene,j_gene,CDR3nt,CDR3aa
TRBV6-5,NA,NA,TRBJ2-6,TGTGCCAGCAGTCCCCGAAGTGCTGGGGCCAACGTCCTGACTTTC,CASSPRSAGANVLTF
TRBV3-1/TRBV3-2,NA,NA,TRBJ2-5,TGTGCCAGCAGCCAAGGTCCGGAGGGCGGACGTGGGACCCAGTACTTC,CASSQGPEGGRGTQYF
TRBV5-6,NA,NA,TRBJ2-3,TGTGCCAGCAGCTTGGGCAGGGTAAAGAATACGCAGTATTTT,CASSLGRVKNTQYF
TRBV2,NA,NA,TRBJ2-7,TGTGCCAGCAGTGACGGGCAATTCCACGGGCAGTACTTC,CASSDGQFHGQYF
TRBV2,NA,NA,TRBJ2-7,TGTGCCAGCAGCTACTTTGGGGAGCAGTACTTC,CASSYFGEQYF
TRBV2,NA,NA,TRBJ2-7,TGTGCCAGCACCCGGCCTGGCCAATTCTACGAGCAGTACTTC,CASTRPGQFYEQYF
TRBV5-4,NA,NA,TRBJ1-2,TGTGCCAGCAGCTTGGGACCGGGACGGATCCCGGACTATGGCTACACCTTC,CASSLGPGRIPDYGYTF
TRBV3-1/TRBV3-2,NA,NA,TRBJ2-5,TGTGCCAGCAGCCAAGATCTTTCCAGGGAGCCCTACTTC,CASSQDLSREPYF
TRBV10-2,NA,TRBD1,TRBJ2-3,TGCGCCAGCAGTGAGTCGACAGGGACAGATACGCAGTATTTT,CASSESTGTDTQYF
TRBV3-1/TRBV3-2,medium-sized,NA,TRBJ2-7,TGTGCCAGCAGCCCAGACATTGGGGGGTACGAGCAGTACTTC,CASSPDIGGYEQYF
TRBV6-1,NA,TRBD1,TRBJ1-5,TGTGCCAGCAGTGAAGGACAGGGCCAGCCCCAGCATTTT,CASSEGQGQPQHF
TRBV7-2,NA,TRBD2,TRBJ2-3,TGTGCCAGCAGCTTTGGGGGGAGGGCAGATACGCAGTATTTT,CASSFGGRADTQYF
TRBV11-2,NA,NA,TRBJ2-5,TGTGCCAGCAGCCCCCCCTTGGGAGTTCAAGAGACCCAGTACTTC,CASSPPLGVQETQYF
TRBV27,NA,TRBD1,TRBJ2-7,TGTGCCAGCAGTGGAACCCGGGACAGTTACGAGCAGTACTTC,CASSGTRDSYEQYF
TRBV30,NA,NA,TRBJ1-2,TGTGCCTGGAGTGTCGGGACTAACTATGGCTACACCTTC,CAWSVGTNYGYTF
TRBV4-2,NA,TRBD1,TRBJ2-7,TGTGCCAGCAGCCAAGATGACAGGGACCACGAGCAGTACTTC,CASSQDDRDHEQYF
TRBV11-3,NA,NA,TRBJ2-1,TGTGCCAGCAGCTTAGAGAGCTCCTACAATGAGCAGTTCTTC,CASSLESSYNEQFF
TRBV20-1,few,NA,TRBJ1-5,TGCAGTGCTAGCCGGGACGGCCCCCAGCATTTT,CSASRDGPQHF
TRBV7-9,NA,TRBD2,TRBJ2-1,TGTGCCAGCAGCGTACCGGGGGGTGAGCAGTTCTTC,CASSVPGGEQFF
TRBV2,NA,NA,TRBJ2-5,TGTGCCAGCAGTTTGTACGAGTCGGAGACCCAGTACTTC,CASSLYESETQYF
TRBV19,once,TRBD1,TRBJ2-3,TGTGCCAGTAGTATAGTCCCTTCAGGGGGTCACGCAGATACGCAGTATTTT,CASSIVPSGGHADTQYF
TRBV7-9,NA,NA,TRBJ1-2,TGTGCCAGCAGCTTAGATGGGGATGCGGACTATGGCTACACCTTC,CASSLDGDADYGYTF
TRBV19,NA,TRBD1,TRBJ1-4,TGTGCCAGTAGTATTCCCCTGACAGGGGACTATGAAAAACTGTTTTTT,CASSIPLTGDYEKLFF
TRBV20-1,few,NA,TRBJ2-7,TGCAGTGCTAGTGCACCCTCTACTAGAGACGAGCAGTACTTC,CSASAPSTRDEQYF
TRBV9,NA,NA,TRBJ2-4,TGTGCCAGCAGCGTAGAGTCGGGACCATCTAGCAAAAACATTCAGTACTTC,CASSVESGPSSKNIQYF
TRBV14,NA,NA,TRBJ2-7,TGTGCCAGCAGCCTGACAGGTTCTATCTACGAGCAGTACTTC,CASSLTGSIYEQYF